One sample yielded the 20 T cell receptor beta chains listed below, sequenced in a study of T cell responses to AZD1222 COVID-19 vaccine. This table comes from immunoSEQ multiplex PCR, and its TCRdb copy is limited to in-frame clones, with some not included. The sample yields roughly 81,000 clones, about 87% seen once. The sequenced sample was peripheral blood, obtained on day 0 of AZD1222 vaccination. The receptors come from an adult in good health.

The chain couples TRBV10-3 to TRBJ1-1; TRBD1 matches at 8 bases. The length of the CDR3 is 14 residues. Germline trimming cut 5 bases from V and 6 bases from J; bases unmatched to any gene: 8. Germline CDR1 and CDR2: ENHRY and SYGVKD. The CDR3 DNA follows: TGTGCCATCAGTTTGGGCAGGGGGCTCTCTGAAGCTTTCTTT. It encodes CAISLGRGLSEAFF.

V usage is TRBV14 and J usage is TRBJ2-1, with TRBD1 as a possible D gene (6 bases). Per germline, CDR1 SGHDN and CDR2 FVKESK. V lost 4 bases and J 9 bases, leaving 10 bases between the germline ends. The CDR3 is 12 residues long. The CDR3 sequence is CASSPGTPEQFF. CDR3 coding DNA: TGTGCCAGCAGCCCCGGGACACCTGAGCAGTTCTTC. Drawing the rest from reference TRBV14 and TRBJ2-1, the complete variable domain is EAGVTQFPSHSVIEKGQTVTLRCDPISGHDNLYWYRRVMGKEIKFLLHFVKESKQDESGMPNNRFLAERTGGTYSTLKVQPAELEDSGVYFCASSPGTPEQFFGPGTRLTVL.

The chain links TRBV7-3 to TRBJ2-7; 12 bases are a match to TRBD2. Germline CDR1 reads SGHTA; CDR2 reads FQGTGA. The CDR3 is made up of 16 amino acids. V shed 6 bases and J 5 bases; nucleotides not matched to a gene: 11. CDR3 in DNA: TGTGCCAGCAGTCAAAGTAAGACTAGCGGGAGCCACGAGCAGTACTTC. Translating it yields CASSQSKTSGSHEQYF.

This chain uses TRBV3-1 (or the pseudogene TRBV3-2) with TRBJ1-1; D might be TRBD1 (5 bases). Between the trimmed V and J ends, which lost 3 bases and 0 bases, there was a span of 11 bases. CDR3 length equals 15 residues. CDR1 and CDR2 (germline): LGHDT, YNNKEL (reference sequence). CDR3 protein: CASSHGGVVNTEAFF. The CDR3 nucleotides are TGTGCCAGCAGCCATGGAGGGGTGGTGAACACTGAAGCTTTCTTT.

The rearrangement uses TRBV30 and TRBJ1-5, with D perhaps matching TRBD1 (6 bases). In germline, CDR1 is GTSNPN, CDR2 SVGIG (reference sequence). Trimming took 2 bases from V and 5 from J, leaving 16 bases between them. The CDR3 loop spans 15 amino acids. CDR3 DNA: TGTGCCTGGAGTACCGGGACAACAGGCCATCAGCCCCAGCATTTT. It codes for CAWSTGTTGHQPQHF.

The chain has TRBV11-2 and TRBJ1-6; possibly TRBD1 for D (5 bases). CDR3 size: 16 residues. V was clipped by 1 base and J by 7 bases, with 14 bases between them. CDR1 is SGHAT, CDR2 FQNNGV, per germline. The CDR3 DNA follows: TGTGCCAGCAGCTTAGGCGGGGGATCCGGGAATTCACCCCTCCACTTT. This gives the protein CASSLGGGSGNSPLHF.

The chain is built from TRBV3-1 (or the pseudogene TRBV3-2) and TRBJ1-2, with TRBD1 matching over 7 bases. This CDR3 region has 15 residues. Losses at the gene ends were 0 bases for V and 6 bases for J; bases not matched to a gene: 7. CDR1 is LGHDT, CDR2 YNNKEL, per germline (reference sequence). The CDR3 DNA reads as TGTGCCAGCAGCCAAGAAGGGGGCGATTGGAATGGCTACACCTTC. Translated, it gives CASSQEGGDWNGYTF.

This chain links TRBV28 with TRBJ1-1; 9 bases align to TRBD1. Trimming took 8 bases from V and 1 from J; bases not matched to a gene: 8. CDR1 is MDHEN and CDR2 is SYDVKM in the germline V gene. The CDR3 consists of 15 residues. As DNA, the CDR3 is TGTGCCAGCCATTCTTGGACAGGGGCGAACACTGAAGCTTTCTTT. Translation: CASHSWTGANTEAFF. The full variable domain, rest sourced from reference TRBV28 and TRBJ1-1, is DVKVTQSSRYLVKRTGEKVFLECVQDMDHENMFWYRQDPGLGLRLIYFSYDVKMKEKGDIPEGYSVSREKKERFSLILESASTNQTSMYLCASHSWTGANTEAFFGQGTRLTVV.

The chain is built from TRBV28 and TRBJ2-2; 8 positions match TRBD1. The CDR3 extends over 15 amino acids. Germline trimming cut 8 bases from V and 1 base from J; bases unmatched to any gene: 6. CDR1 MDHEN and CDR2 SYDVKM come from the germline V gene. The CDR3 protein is CASRDGTGNTGELFF. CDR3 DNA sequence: TGTGCCAGCCGAGACGGGACAGGGAACACCGGGGAGCTGTTTTTT.

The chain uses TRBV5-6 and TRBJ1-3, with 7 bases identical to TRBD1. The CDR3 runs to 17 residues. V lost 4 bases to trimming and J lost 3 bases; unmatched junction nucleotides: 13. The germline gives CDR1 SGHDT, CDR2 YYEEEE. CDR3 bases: TGTGCCAGCAGCCCGGGCCGACAGGGAGTCTTTGGAAACACCATATATTTT. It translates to CASSPGRQGVFGNTIYF.

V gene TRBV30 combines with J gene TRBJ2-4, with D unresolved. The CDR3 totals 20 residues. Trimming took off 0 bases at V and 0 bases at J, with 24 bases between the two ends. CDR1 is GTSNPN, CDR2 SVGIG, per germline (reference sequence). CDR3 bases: TGTGCCTGGAGTGTAATTAGGGCCAGACCCAACTTTTTAGCCAAAAACATTCAGTACTTC. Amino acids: CAWSVIRARPNFLAKNIQYF. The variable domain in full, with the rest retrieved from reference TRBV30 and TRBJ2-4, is SQTIHQWPATLVQPVGSPLSLECTVEGTSNPNLYWYRQAAGRGLQLLFYSVGIGQISSEVPQNLSASRPQDRQFILSSKKLLLSDSGFYLCAWSVIRARPNFLAKNIQYFGAGTRLSVL.

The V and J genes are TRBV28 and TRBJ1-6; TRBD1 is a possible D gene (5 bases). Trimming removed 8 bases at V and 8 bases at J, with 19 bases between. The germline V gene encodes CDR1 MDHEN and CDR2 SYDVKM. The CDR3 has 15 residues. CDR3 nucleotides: TGTGCCAGCGGGACTGAGAGGGAGGAGGATTCACCCCTCCACTTT. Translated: CASGTEREEDSPLHF.

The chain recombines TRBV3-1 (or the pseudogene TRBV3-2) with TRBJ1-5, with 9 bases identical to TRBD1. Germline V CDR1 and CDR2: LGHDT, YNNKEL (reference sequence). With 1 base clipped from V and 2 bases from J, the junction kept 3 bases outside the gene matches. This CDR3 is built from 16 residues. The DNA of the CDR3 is TGTGCCAGCAGCCAAGGGACAGGGGTCGGCAATCAGCCCCAGCATTTT. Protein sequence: CASSQGTGVGNQPQHF.

CDR3 in amino acids: CASSLERGDRTGELFF. CDR3 sequence (DNA): TGTGCCAGCAGCTTGGAAAGGGGTGATCGCACCGGGGAGCTGTTTTTT. The chain employs TRBV5-4 and TRBJ2-2, with a weak D call TRBD1 (5 bases). V gave up 0 bases and J gave up 4 bases, with 13 bases separating them. The germline V gene has CDR1 SGHNT and CDR2 YYREEE (reference sequence). CDR3 size: 16 residues.

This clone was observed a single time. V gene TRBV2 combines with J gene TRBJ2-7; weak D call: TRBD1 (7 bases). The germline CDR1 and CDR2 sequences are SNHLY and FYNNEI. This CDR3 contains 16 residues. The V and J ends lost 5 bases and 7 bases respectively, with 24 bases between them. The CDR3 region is CASSKEAGAGQREQYF. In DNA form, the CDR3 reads TGTGCCAGCAGTAAAGAAGCCGGTGCGGGACAGAGGGAGCAGTACTTC.

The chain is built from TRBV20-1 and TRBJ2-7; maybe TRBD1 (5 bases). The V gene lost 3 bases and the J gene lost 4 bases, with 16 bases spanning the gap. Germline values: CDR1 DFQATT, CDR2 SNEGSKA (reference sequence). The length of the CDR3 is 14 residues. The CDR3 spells CSASFRAREYEQYF. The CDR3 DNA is TGCAGTGCTAGTTTCCGGGCCAGGGAATACGAGCAGTACTTC.

The CDR3 DNA follows: TGTGCCAGCAGCTTGTGGGACAGAGATAACTATGGCTACACCTTC. It codes for CASSLWDRDNYGYTF. The rearrangement links TRBV5-6 to TRBJ1-2; TRBD1 matches at 7 bases. The CDR3 is made up of 15 amino acids. The germline V gene has CDR1 SGHDT and CDR2 YYEEEE. V was pared by 1 base and J by 1 base, with 4 bases of the junction left unmatched. Complete variable domain (other parts from reference TRBV5-6 and TRBJ1-2): DAGVTQSPTHLIKTRGQQVTLRCSPKSGHDTVSWYQQALGQGPQFIFQYYEEEERQRGNFPDRFSGHQFPNYSSELNVNALLLGDSALYLCASSLWDRDNYGYTFGSGTRLTVV.

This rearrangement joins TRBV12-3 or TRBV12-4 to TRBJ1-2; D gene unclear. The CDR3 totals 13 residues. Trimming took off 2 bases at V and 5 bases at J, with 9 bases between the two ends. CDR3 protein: CASSLFTEYGYTF. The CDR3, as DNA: TGTGCCAGCAGTTTATTCACGGAATATGGCTACACCTTC.

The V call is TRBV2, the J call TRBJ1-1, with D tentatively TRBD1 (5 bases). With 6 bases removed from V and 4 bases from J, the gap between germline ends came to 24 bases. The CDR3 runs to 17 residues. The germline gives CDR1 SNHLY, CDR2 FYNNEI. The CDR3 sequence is CASSEWGHSTGGTEAFF. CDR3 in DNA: TGTGCCAGCAGCGAATGGGGCCACTCAACGGGGGGCACTGAAGCTTTCTTT.

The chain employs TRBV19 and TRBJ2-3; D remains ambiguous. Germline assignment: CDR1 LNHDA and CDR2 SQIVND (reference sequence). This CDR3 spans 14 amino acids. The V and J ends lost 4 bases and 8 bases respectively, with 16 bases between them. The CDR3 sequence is CASSSTQVSVTQYF. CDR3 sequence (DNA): TGTGCCAGTAGTAGTACCCAGGTATCTGTTACGCAGTATTTT.